This TCR beta chain derives from a study of blood T cell repertoires in COVID-19. The CDR3 consists of 15 residues. In germline, CDR1 is SGHTA, CDR2 FQGNSA. J lost 8 bases, V lost 5 bases, and 7 bases had no gene match. Authors' analysis steps: Estimation of nucleated cell counts relied on the amplification of reference gene primers. Method: immunoSEQ multiplex PCR; TCRdb's copy keeps in-frame clones and lacks some. From that table come the V and J calls and clone size; the DNA was used to work out D and trimming. The sample holds fewer than 250,000 clones, approximately 84% seen once. The study drew participants aged about 18 to 89 years from some 24 US areas.

J is TRBJ2-1 and V is TRBV7-2; TRBD2 aligns across 12 bases. The clonotype originates from a woman aged 25 to 39 who had recovered from COVID-19. Sequenced: PBMCs or T cells enriched from blood (not recorded which). The CDR3 sequence is CASSRASGGAYEQFF. The CDR3 coding sequence is TGTGCCAGCAGCCGGGCTAGCGGGGGGGCCTATGAGCAGTTCTTC.